The rows below give T cell receptor beta chains drawn from one sample of a study of spatial heterogeneity in lung cancer. One entry per CDR3 protein results from TCRdb running MiXCR on the 5' RACE reads. This sample has about 120,000 distinct CDR3 sequences, with less than 15% found just once. Sequencing was performed on PBMCs, taken at follow-up. The receptor source for this set is a male donor with early-stage non-small cell lung cancer. Each CDR3 is given without its conserved first and last residue. Each record gives: V gene, J gene, D gene, CDR3 protein. The D gene is left open where the match is weak.

v_call: TRBV10-3
j_call: TRBJ1-1
d_call: -
cdr3_aa: AISEVRGHLNTEAF

v_call: TRBV18
j_call: TRBJ1-5
d_call: -
cdr3_aa: ASSPQGGTQPQH

v_call: TRBV29-1
j_call: TRBJ2-1
d_call: -
cdr3_aa: SVSTNSYNEQF

v_call: TRBV5-4
j_call: TRBJ1-5
d_call: -
cdr3_aa: ASSLDRGQQPQH

v_call: TRBV11-2
j_call: TRBJ2-5
d_call: TRBD1
cdr3_aa: ASSYAGTGHLQY

v_call: TRBV3-1
j_call: TRBJ1-4
d_call: -
cdr3_aa: ASTPSGGRQKLF

v_call: TRBV6-4
j_call: TRBJ2-3
d_call: -
cdr3_aa: ASSDSPGGSTDTQY

v_call: TRBV28
j_call: TRBJ2-3
d_call: -
cdr3_aa: ASSLGHNTDTQY

v_call: TRBV10-1
j_call: TRBJ2-5
d_call: TRBD1
cdr3_aa: ASSDRTGLETQY

v_call: TRBV5-1
j_call: TRBJ2-7
d_call: TRBD1
cdr3_aa: ASSVGQGSSEQY

v_call: TRBV5-4
j_call: TRBJ2-2
d_call: -
cdr3_aa: ASSYGTGELF

v_call: TRBV5-1
j_call: TRBJ2-7
d_call: -
cdr3_aa: ASSVTSPALEQY

v_call: TRBV6-2/TRBV6-3
j_call: TRBJ1-5
d_call: TRBD1
cdr3_aa: ASSSRTGISPQPQH

v_call: TRBV7-9
j_call: TRBJ2-2
d_call: TRBD1
cdr3_aa: ASSLPGQGPTGELF

v_call: TRBV5-1
j_call: TRBJ2-5
d_call: -
cdr3_aa: ASSPGAVQETQY

v_call: TRBV15
j_call: TRBJ2-3
d_call: TRBD2
cdr3_aa: ATSDGGSTDTQY

v_call: TRBV7-9
j_call: TRBJ1-1
d_call: -
cdr3_aa: ASSHGQGETEAF

v_call: TRBV28
j_call: TRBJ2-3
d_call: -
cdr3_aa: ASSQGPSPDTQY

v_call: TRBV10-3
j_call: TRBJ1-5
d_call: -
cdr3_aa: AISPHLTVNQPQH

v_call: TRBV29-1
j_call: TRBJ2-3
d_call: -
cdr3_aa: SGDSWGTDTQY

v_call: TRBV10-2
j_call: TRBJ1-1
d_call: -
cdr3_aa: ASHPPGLGTEAF

v_call: TRBV12-3/TRBV12-4
j_call: TRBJ2-5
d_call: -
cdr3_aa: ASSLRQTQETQY

v_call: TRBV3-1
j_call: TRBJ2-1
d_call: TRBD2
cdr3_aa: ASSPLAGGPSEQF

v_call: TRBV7-2
j_call: TRBJ1-2
d_call: -
cdr3_aa: ASSLVGQGGYGYT